The source of this T cell receptor (beta chain) is a study of blood T cell repertoires in COVID-19. Study-level information: Samples of COVID-19 (acute and convalescent) were obtained from the United States, Italy and Spain.

Authors' methods: Amplification of reference gene primers provided the estimated nucleated cell counts. TCRdb's copy holds only in-frame clones and misses some; the assay was immunoSEQ multiplex PCR. D and trimming come from the DNA, and the V and J calls and clone size come from that table. The sample lists about 130,000 clones, approximately 83% occurring once. This CDR3 has 16 amino acids. The junction had 7 bases not matched to a gene; V was cut back by 6 bases and J by 4 bases. In germline, CDR1 is MNHEY, CDR2 SMNVEV (reference sequence). Participant reports of clinical history set cohort assignment. Recovery meant two consecutive negative NP/OP PCR tests, professional clearance, or resolved symptoms.

The gene calls are TRBV27 and TRBJ1-3; 12 bases line up with TRBD1. Sequenced input: PBMCs or T cells enriched from blood (not recorded which). This receptor was identified in a man in his fifties or sixties who had recovered from COVID-19. CDR3 sequence: CASRPVGQGAGNTIYF. CDR3 in DNA: TGTGCCAGCAGACCTGTGGGACAGGGGGCAGGAAACACCATATATTTT.